The entry that follows covers one T cell receptor beta chain sequence. Its target is not known. This specimen comes from a study of cytomegalovirus exposure and HLA in healthy donors. Findings of the study overall: Upon later analysis, HLA-associated TCR beta chains proved more clonally expanded than other, equally common chains.

Primers for the PCR totalled 60 Vbeta and 13 Jbeta. TCRdb's copy holds only in-frame clones and misses some; the assay was immunoSEQ multiplex PCR. The table records 130,000 to 150,000 clones, 60% to 80% of them present only once. The CDR3 runs 13 residues. Trimming took 2 bases from V and 5 from J, leaving 9 bases between them. Germline values: CDR1 MNHEY, CDR2 SVGAGI. Sequenced input: PBMCs. The chain has TRBV6-5 and TRBJ1-2; D uncertain. This sequence originates from a woman aged 25-40 years in good health and CMV-seronegative. CDR3 DNA: TGTGCCAGCAGTTACGACGGAGGGTATGGCTACACCTTC. Amino acids: CASSYDGGYGYTF.